This T cell receptor beta chain was sequenced during a study of Graves' ophthalmopathy and Graves' hyperthyroidism. On the study more broadly: Untreated patients at initial diagnosis provided peripheral blood.

Enrolled hyperthyroidism patients had a new diagnosis, a duration under 2 months, and an age of 18 to 65. As diagnostic evidence, clinical symptoms, serum thyroxine, TRAb, thyroid ultrasound and orbital computed tomography were relied upon. At least ten counts were recorded for this clonotype. Its antigen is unknown. From RNA, the CDR3 regions of TCR beta chains were amplified and sequenced. First-round RT-PCR used HTBI primers; second-round multiplex PCR followed. TCRdb reprocessed the multiplex PCR reads with MiXCR, giving one entry per CDR3 protein. The sample lists about 620,000 distinct CDR3 sequences, about 24% occurring once. General study results and limits: Also, most clonotypes expanded in the thyroid above 0.001 frequency appeared in blood.

The CDR3 is 15 amino acids. Unmatched junction bases numbered 14, after V lost 5 bases and J lost 8 bases. The sequence came from a woman aged 18-29 years with stable Graves' hyperthyroidism. Some clones in this sample may be carry-over from other donors' samples. Source material: peripheral blood. The chain has TRBV12-3 or TRBV12-4 and TRBJ1-2, with 7 bases identical to TRBD1. CDR3 nucleotide sequence: TGTGCCAGCAGTCCTACAGTAAGGGGGCGAGGAGGCTACACCTTC. It codes for CASSPTVRGRGGYTF.